These 26 T cell receptor beta chains share one sample of origin, sequenced in a study of response to subunit inactivated influenza vaccine. TCRdb reprocessed the RT-PCR reads with MiXCR, giving one entry per CDR3 protein. The data hold 500,000 to 550,000 distinct CDR3 sequences, with around 25% observed a single time. A further study also used this sample, focusing on T cells expressing NK-cell markers. That report adds: What made the TCR beta cDNA was 5'RACE template switching with UMIs.

Sample: CD4+ T cells sorted from PBMCs, taken approximately 12 days after vaccination. Receptors were obtained from a man aged 45-60 years who received an inactivated influenza vaccine.

This clonotype was recorded many times. The V gene is TRBV20-1, the J gene TRBJ2-7, with D maybe TRBD1 (6 bases). V was pared by 6 bases and J by 1 base, with 16 bases between. Germline V gene sequence: CDR1 DFQATT, CDR2 SNEGSKA (reference sequence). The CDR3 runs 14 residues. The chain's CDR3 is CSATNPGHSYEQYF. CDR3 DNA: TGCAGTGCAACCAATCCGGGACATTCCTACGAGCAGTACTTC.

V and J are TRBV29-1 and TRBJ2-1; maybe TRBD2 (7 bases). Trimming stripped 6 bases from V and 9 bases from J, with 21 bases between. This CDR3 has 14 amino acids. The V gene's germline CDR1 is SQVTM and CDR2 ANQGSEA. In nucleotides, the CDR3 is TGCAGCGTAGCCGGGGGGCGGGAGTACGCTGAGCAGTTCTTC. This gives the protein CSVAGGREYAEQFF.

This chain connects TRBV12-3 or TRBV12-4 to TRBJ2-7; D is uncertain. Trimming removed 5 bases at V and 6 bases at J, with 14 bases between. CDR3 length equals 13 residues. The CDR3 DNA reads TGTGCCAGCAGTGCAAGGAAGGGTCCCGAGCAGTACTTC. Its translation: CASSARKGPEQYF.

The rearrangement uses TRBV3-1 and TRBJ2-5; 10 bases are a match to TRBD2. Looked up from germline, CDR1 is LGHDT and CDR2 is YNNKEL (reference sequence). This CDR3 is built from 16 residues. Germline trimming cut 5 bases from V and 6 bases from J; bases unmatched to any gene: 12. The CDR3 reads CASSSEKRGGAKTQYF. The DNA of the CDR3 is TGTGCCAGCAGCTCAGAGAAGCGGGGGGGCGCGAAGACCCAGTACTTC.

The V and J genes are TRBV28 and TRBJ2-1; D unresolved. This CDR3 spans 14 amino acids. V lost 9 bases and J lost 0, with 12 bases in between. Germline assignment: CDR1 MDHEN and CDR2 SYDVKM. CDR3 sequence (DNA): TGTGCCAGTACATCTCCGAGCTCCTACAATGAGCAGTTCTTC. As protein: CASTSPSSYNEQFF.

The chain joins TRBV12-3 or TRBV12-4 to TRBJ1-2; the D gene is possibly TRBD1 (6 bases). Trimming removed 2 bases from V and 7 bases from J, with 20 bases in between. This CDR3 spans 16 amino acids. The CDR3 sequence: CASSLSSTGRTPGYTF. For the CDR3, the DNA is TGTGCCAGCAGTTTATCGAGTACAGGGCGGACCCCTGGCTACACCTTC.

Many counts were recorded for this clonotype. The rearrangement joins TRBV4-3 to TRBJ1-5; D remains ambiguous. Germline CDR1 and CDR2: LGHNA and YSLEER. This CDR3 spans 13 amino acids. V lost 0 bases and J 9 bases, leaving 9 bases between the germline ends. CDR3 residues: CASSQDLESPQHF. The CDR3 region has the DNA TGCGCCAGCAGCCAAGACCTAGAGTCGCCCCAGCATTTT.

V is TRBV20-1 and J is TRBJ2-5; possible D gene TRBD2, 6 bases. The CDR3 is made up of 14 amino acids. V lost 3 bases and J lost 5, with 16 bases in between. Germline V gene sequence: CDR1 DFQATT, CDR2 SNEGSKA (reference sequence). This chain's CDR3 is CSARGRGRGETQYF. As DNA, the CDR3 is TGCAGTGCTAGGGGACGGGGGAGAGGGGAGACCCAGTACTTC.

This clonotype showed up just a few times. This rearrangement joins TRBV20-1 to TRBJ2-3, with 16 bases aligning to TRBD2. CDR1 is DFQATT and CDR2 is SNEGSKA in the germline V gene (reference sequence). Unmatched junction bases numbered 6, after V lost 1 base and J lost 2 bases. The CDR3 has 18 amino acids. DNA of the CDR3: TGCAGTGCTAGAGCGGGACTAGCGGGGGGGCGGGACACAGATACGCAGTATTTT. Amino acid sequence: CSARAGLAGGRDTDTQYF.

The gene calls are TRBV28 and TRBJ2-1, with 9 bases aligning to TRBD1. J lost 7 bases, V lost 7 bases, and 11 bases had no gene match. The germline gives CDR1 MDHEN, CDR2 SYDVKM. The CDR3 totals 15 residues. CDR3 sequence: CASNDPGQGKNEQFF. The CDR3 DNA sequence: TGTGCCAGCAATGATCCGGGACAGGGCAAAAATGAGCAGTTCTTC. The full variable domain, its missing parts supplied by reference TRBV28 and TRBJ2-1, is DVKVTQSSRYLVKRTGEKVFLECVQDMDHENMFWYRQDPGLGLRLIYFSYDVKMKEKGDIPEGYSVSREKKERFSLILESASTNQTSMYLCASNDPGQGKNEQFFGPGTRLTVL.

Here the CDR3 DNA reads TGTGCCACCAGCAGAGATCCAGGCTTTGGCGGGAGTCCGCAGTATTTT. Translated: CATSRDPGFGGSPQYF. The genes are TRBV15 and TRBJ2-3; the match to TRBD2 covers 7 bases. The germline V gene encodes CDR1 LNHNV and CDR2 YYDKDF (reference sequence). With V trimmed by 0 bases and J by 10 bases, 13 bases remained unmatched. This CDR3 spans 16 amino acids.

The chain combines TRBV28 with TRBJ2-5, with 7 bases matching TRBD2. This CDR3 has 14 residues. The V gene end was trimmed by 6 bases and the J gene end by 5 bases; junction bases not matched to a gene: 9. CDR1 is MDHEN and CDR2 is SYDVKM in the germline V gene. In DNA, the CDR3 is TGTGCCAGCAGCCCGGGAGGACCCATGGAGACCCAGTACTTC. Its translation: CASSPGGPMETQYF.

In this sample, this clonotype turned up once. The CDR3 region has the DNA TGTGCCAGCACTATGGATCTTAGCTCCTACAATGAGCAGTTCTTC. It is translated as CASTMDLSSYNEQFF. The chain joins TRBV6-1 to TRBJ2-1; D gene uncertain. Germline CDR1 and CDR2: MNHNS and SASEGT. This CDR3 region has 15 residues. V was shortened by 7 bases and J by 0 bases, with 13 bases between the two germline ends.

V gene TRBV11-2 combines with J gene TRBJ2-3; TRBD2 aligns across 10 bases. V shed 4 bases and J 6 bases; nucleotides not matched to a gene: 7. The CDR3 spans 15 residues. Looked up from germline, CDR1 is SGHAT and CDR2 is FQNNGV. The CDR3 spells CASSSQRGGQDTQYF. The CDR3 DNA follows: TGTGCCAGCAGCTCTCAGCGGGGGGGCCAGGATACGCAGTATTTT.

This clonotype was picked up a small number of times. The chain recombines TRBV5-1 with TRBJ1-2; perhaps TRBD1 as D (5 bases). CDR3 length equals 14 residues. From germline, CDR1 is SGHRS and CDR2 YFSETQ. V lost 2 bases and J 0 bases, leaving 8 bases between the germline ends. This chain's CDR3 is CASSFRVSNYGYTF. The CDR3 nucleotides are TGCGCCAGCAGCTTCAGGGTTTCTAACTATGGCTACACCTTC.

This chain joins TRBV20-1 and TRBJ2-3, with 9 bases matching TRBD2. This CDR3 comprises 15 residues. Germline CDR1 reads DFQATT; CDR2 reads SNEGSKA (reference sequence). Trimming removed 6 bases from V and 2 bases from J; junction bases left unmatched: 9. In nucleotides, the CDR3 is TGCAGTGCAATCGGGACTAGCTGGGACACAGATACGCAGTATTTT. This gives the protein CSAIGTSWDTDTQYF.

The V call is TRBV5-1, the J call TRBJ2-5, with TRBD1 as a possible D gene (6 bases). CDR3 length equals 14 residues. Trimming removed 7 bases from V and 0 bases from J, with 13 bases in between. CDR1 and CDR2 (germline): SGHRS, YFSETQ. DNA of the CDR3: TGCGCCAGCGGAATACAGGGTCACCAAGAGACCCAGTACTTC. Protein sequence: CASGIQGHQETQYF.

V is TRBV18 and J is TRBJ2-7; 9 bases line up with TRBD1. In germline, CDR1 is KGHSH, CDR2 LQKENI. Losses at the gene ends were 3 bases for V and 9 bases for J; bases not matched to a gene: 12. CDR3 size: 15 residues. CDR3 sequence: CASSPSTGGASGQYF. The CDR3 nucleotides are TGTGCCAGCTCACCCTCGACAGGGGGAGCAAGCGGGCAGTACTTC.

The chain carries TRBV3-1 and TRBJ1-3, with unresolved D. Germline CDR1 and CDR2: LGHDT and YNNKEL (reference sequence). The CDR3 is 15 amino acids. Trimming stripped 1 base from V and 0 bases from J, with 7 bases between. CDR3 residues: CASSQVQNSGNTIYF. DNA of the CDR3: TGTGCCAGCAGCCAAGTTCAGAACTCTGGAAACACCATATATTTT.

The chain is built from TRBV28 and TRBJ2-1; D is possibly TRBD1 (7 bases). The CDR3 length is 14 residues. Germline CDR1 and CDR2: MDHEN and SYDVKM. Trimming shortened V by 8 bases and J by 4 bases, and 15 bases separated the two germline ends. The CDR3 nucleotides read TGTGCCAGCCCCCCTCCAGGGGGGTACAATGAGCAGTTCTTC. It is translated as CASPPPGGYNEQFF.

Details on this clonotype: A read error may be the cause here, since a much bigger clone is one base away. CDR3 sequence (DNA): TGTGCCAGCAATCCCTTGCCGGGACTAGCGGGGGTATACCCCTACAATGAGCAGTTCTTC. It translates to CASNPLPGLAGVYPYNEQFF. V gene TRBV28 combines with J gene TRBJ2-1; 14 nucleotides align to TRBD2. This CDR3 is built from 20 residues. J lost 2 bases, V lost 7 bases, and 16 bases had no gene match. Germline V lookup: CDR1 MDHEN, CDR2 SYDVKM.

This sequence joins TRBV18 and TRBJ2-1, with 14 bases identical to TRBD2. The CDR3 extends over 21 amino acids. CDR1 and CDR2 from the germline V gene are KGHSH and LQKENI. The V gene end was trimmed by 0 bases and the J gene end by 7 bases; junction bases not matched to a gene: 17. The CDR3: CASSPPLGLAGVSRAINEQFF. In DNA form, the CDR3 reads TGTGCCAGCTCACCACCCCTGGGACTAGCGGGAGTGTCTCGGGCAATTAATGAGCAGTTCTTC.

To note about this clonotype: A read error is possible here, since a much larger clone lies one base away. The chain has TRBV25-1 and TRBJ2-3; 7 nucleotides line up with TRBD1. Germline V lookup: CDR1 MGHDK, CDR2 SYGVNS. This CDR3 region has 14 residues. The CDR3 loop is CASSEGTVTGTQYF. The CDR3 DNA reads as TGTGCCAGCAGTGAAGGGACAGTCACAGGTACGCAGTATTTT. The entire variable domain, with the rest obtained from reference TRBV25-1 and TRBJ2-3, is as follows: EADIYQTPRYLVIGTGKKITLECSQTMGHDKMYWYQQDPGMELHLIHYSYGVNSTEKGDLSSESTVSRIRTEHFPLTLESARPSHTSQYLCASSEGTVTGTQYFGPGTRLTVL.

V is TRBV12-3 or TRBV12-4 and J is TRBJ2-7, with TRBD2 identical over 7 bases. The CDR3 runs to 12 residues. The trim removed 7 bases at V and 5 bases at J, leaving 5 bases unmatched. The CDR3 reads CASTSSGHEQYF. DNA of the CDR3: TGTGCCAGCACAAGTAGCGGGCACGAGCAGTACTTC.

The chain has TRBV10-3 and TRBJ2-5; a possible D gene is TRBD1 (6 bases). CDR3 length equals 15 residues. V was shortened by 7 bases and J by 2 bases, with 17 bases between the two germline ends. CDR1 is ENHRY, CDR2 SYGVKD, per germline. The CDR3 protein is CAIKGAGDLQETQYF. CDR3 bases: TGTGCCATCAAAGGGGCAGGGGATCTACAAGAGACCCAGTACTTC.

This clonotype was seen many times. The chain has TRBV11-2 and TRBJ2-1, with D perhaps matching TRBD2 (5 bases). The germline V and J ends were trimmed by 2 bases and 10 bases, with 18 bases remaining between them. Germline V gives CDR1 SGHAT, CDR2 FQNNGV. The CDR3 runs to 15 residues. The CDR3 spells CASSLSDLEAAEQFF. The CDR3 DNA is TGTGCCAGCAGCTTATCGGATTTGGAGGCAGCGGAGCAGTTCTTC.